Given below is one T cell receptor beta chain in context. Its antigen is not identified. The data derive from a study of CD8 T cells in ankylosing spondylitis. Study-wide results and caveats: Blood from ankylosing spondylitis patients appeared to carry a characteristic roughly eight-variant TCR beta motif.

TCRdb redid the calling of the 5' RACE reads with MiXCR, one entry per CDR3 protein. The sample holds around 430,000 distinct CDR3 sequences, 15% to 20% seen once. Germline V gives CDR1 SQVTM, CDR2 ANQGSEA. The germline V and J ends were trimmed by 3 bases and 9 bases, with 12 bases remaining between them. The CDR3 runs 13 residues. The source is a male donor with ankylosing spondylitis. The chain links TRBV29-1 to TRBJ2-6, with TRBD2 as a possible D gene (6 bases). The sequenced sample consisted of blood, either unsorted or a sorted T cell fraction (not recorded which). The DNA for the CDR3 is TGCAGCGTTGATTTTAAGGGAGGCAACGTCCTGACTTTC. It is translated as CSVDFKGGNVLTF.